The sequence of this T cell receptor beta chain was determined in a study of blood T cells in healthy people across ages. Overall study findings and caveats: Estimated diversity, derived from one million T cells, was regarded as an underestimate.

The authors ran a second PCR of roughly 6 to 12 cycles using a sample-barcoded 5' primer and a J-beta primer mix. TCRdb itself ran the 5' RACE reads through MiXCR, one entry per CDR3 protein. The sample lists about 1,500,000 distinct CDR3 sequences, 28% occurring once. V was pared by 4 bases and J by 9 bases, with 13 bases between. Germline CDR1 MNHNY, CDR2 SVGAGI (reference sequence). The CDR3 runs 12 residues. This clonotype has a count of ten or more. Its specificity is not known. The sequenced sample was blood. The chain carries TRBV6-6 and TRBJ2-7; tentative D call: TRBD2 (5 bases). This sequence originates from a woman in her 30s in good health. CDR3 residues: CASSSVTRGQYF. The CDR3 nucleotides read TGTGCCAGCAGTTCCGTAACCCGGGGGCAGTACTTC.